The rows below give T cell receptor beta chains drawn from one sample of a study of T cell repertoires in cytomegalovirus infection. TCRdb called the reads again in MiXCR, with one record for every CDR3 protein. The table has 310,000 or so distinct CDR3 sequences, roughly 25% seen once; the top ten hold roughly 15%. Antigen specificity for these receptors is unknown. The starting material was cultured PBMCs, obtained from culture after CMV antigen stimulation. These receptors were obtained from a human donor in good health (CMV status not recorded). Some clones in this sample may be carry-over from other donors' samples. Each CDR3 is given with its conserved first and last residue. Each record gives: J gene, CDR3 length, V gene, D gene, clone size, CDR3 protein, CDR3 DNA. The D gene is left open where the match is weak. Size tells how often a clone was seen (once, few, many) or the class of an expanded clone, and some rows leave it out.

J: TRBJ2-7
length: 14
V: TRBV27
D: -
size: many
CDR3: CASSFRRNSYEQYF
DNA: TGTGCCAGCAGTTTCAGGAGAAACTCCTACGAGCAGTACTTC

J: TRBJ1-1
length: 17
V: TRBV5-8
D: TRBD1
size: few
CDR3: CASSLLLTGGWYTEAFF
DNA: TGTGCCAGCAGCCTGCTCCTTACAGGGGGCTGGTACACTGAAGCTTTCTTT

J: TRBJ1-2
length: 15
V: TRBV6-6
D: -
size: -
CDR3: CASSYRSTPNYGYTF
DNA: TGTGCCAGCAGTTATCGGTCTACTCCTAACTATGGCTACACCTTC

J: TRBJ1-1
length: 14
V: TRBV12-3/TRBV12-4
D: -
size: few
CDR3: CASSSYKGLAEAFF
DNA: TGTGCCAGCAGCTCGTACAAGGGGTTGGCTGAAGCTTTCTTT

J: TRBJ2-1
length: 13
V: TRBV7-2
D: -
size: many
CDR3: CASSLSQGNEQFF
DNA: TGTGCCAGCAGCTTGAGCCAGGGCAATGAGCAGTTCTTC

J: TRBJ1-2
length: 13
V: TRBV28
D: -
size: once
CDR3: CASSSADIYGYTF
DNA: TGTGCCAGCAGTTCAGCAGACATCTATGGCTACACCTTC

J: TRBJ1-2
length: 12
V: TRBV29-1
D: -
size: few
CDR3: CSVRDRIYGYTF
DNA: TGCAGCGTGAGAGACAGAATCTATGGCTACACCTTC

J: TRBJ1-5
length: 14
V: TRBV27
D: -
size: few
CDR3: CASSFGQRNQPQHF
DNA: TGTGCCAGCAGTTTCGGCCAGAGGAATCAGCCCCAGCATTTT

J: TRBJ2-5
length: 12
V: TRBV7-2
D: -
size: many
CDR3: CASSWLQETQYF
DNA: TGTGCCAGCAGCTGGCTCCAAGAGACCCAGTACTTC

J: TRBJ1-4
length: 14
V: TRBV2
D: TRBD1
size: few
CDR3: CASSGGQQNEKLFF
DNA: TGTGCCAGCAGTGGGGGACAGCAAAATGAAAAACTGTTTTTT

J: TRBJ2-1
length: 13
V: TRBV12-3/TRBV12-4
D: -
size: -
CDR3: CASSLGGKNEQFF
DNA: TGTGCCAGCAGTTTAGGCGGGAAGAATGAGCAGTTCTTC

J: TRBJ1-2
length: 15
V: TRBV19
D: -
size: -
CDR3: CASSAYRRGNYGYTF
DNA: TGTGCCAGTAGCGCCTACCGGCGGGGTAACTATGGCTACACCTTC

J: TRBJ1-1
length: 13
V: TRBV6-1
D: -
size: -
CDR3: CASSGRMNTEAFF
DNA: TGTGCCAGCAGTGGGCGGATGAACACTGAAGCTTTCTTT

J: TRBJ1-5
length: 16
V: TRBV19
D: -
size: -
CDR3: CASSNPGRGNNQPQHF
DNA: TGTGCCAGTAGTAATCCGGGCCGGGGCAACAATCAGCCCCAGCATTTT

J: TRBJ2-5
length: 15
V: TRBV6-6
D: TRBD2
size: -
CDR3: CASVGLAGIFKTQYF
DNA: TGTGCCAGCGTGGGACTAGCGGGAATTTTTAAGACCCAGTACTTC

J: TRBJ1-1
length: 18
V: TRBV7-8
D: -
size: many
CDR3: CASSLGRVRNTMNTEAFF
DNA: TGTGCCAGCAGCTTAGGCAGGGTAAGAAATACGATGAACACTGAAGCTTTCTTT

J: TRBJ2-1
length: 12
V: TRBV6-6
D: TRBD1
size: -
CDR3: CASRQGLSEQFF
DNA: TGTGCCAGCCGACAGGGGTTAAGTGAGCAGTTCTTC

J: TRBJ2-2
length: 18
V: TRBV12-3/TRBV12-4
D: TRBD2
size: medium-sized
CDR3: CASSLYVPGGANTGELFF
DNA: TGTGCCAGCAGTTTATACGTTCCGGGAGGGGCGAACACCGGGGAGCTGTTTTTT

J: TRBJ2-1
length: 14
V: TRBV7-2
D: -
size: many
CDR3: CASSPGGPVNEQFF
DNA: TGTGCCAGCAGCCCTGGAGGACCCGTTAATGAGCAGTTCTTC

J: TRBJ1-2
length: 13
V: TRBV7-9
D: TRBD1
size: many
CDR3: CASSLGQNYGYTF
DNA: TGTGCCAGCAGTTTGGGACAGAACTATGGCTACACCTTC

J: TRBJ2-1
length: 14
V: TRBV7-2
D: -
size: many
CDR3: CASSLDGSVNEQFF
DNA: TGTGCCAGCAGCTTAGACGGTAGCGTAAATGAGCAGTTCTTC

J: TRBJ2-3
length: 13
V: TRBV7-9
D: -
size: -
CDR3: CASSARDTDTQYF
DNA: TGTGCCAGCAGCGCCCGGGACACAGATACGCAGTATTTT

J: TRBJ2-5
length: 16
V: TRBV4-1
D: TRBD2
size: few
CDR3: CASSLTSGRSQETQYF
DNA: TGCGCCAGCAGCCTAACTAGCGGGAGATCCCAAGAGACCCAGTACTTC

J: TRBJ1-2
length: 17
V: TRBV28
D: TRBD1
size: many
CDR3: CATRAVSYRGLGYGYTF
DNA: TGTGCCACCCGCGCTGTCTCTTACAGGGGGCTTGGATATGGCTACACCTTC

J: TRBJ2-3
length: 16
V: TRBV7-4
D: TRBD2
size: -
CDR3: CASSLLFGRGADTQYF
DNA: TGTGCCAGCAGCTTACTTTTTGGCCGGGGGGCAGATACGCAGTATTTT

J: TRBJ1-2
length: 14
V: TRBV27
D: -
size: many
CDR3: CASSFSQGHYGYTF
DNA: TGTGCCAGCAGTTTTTCACAGGGACACTATGGCTACACCTTC

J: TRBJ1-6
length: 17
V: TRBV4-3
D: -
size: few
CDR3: CASSQDPVSSYNSPLHF
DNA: TGCGCCAGCAGCCAAGACCCAGTAAGCTCCTATAATTCACCCCTCCACTTT

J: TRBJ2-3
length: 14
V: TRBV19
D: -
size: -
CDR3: CASSPTGVTDTQYF
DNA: TGTGCCAGTAGCCCCACGGGGGTCACAGATACGCAGTATTTT

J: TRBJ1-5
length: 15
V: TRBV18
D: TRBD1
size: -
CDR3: CASSSGQSKNQPQHF
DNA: TGTGCCAGCTCGTCGGGACAGTCGAAGAATCAGCCCCAGCATTTT

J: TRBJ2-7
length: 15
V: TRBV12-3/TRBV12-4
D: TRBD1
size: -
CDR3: CASSAPGQGGYEQYF
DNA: TGTGCCAGCAGTGCTCCGGGACAGGGCGGCTACGAGCAGTACTTC

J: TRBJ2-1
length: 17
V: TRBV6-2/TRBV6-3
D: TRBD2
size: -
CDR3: CASSLRSSGRTNNEQFF
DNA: TGTGCCAGCAGCCTTCGGTCTAGCGGGAGGACCAACAATGAGCAGTTCTTC

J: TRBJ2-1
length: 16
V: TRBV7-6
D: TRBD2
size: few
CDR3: CASSLQLAGVGNEQFF
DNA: TGTGCCAGCAGCTTACAGTTGGCGGGAGTAGGAAATGAGCAGTTCTTC